This is a list of T cell receptor beta chains from one sample in a study of cytomegalovirus exposure and HLA in healthy donors. The repertoire was sequenced with immunoSEQ multiplex PCR; TCRdb's copy has only in-frame clones and lacks some. The sample comprises 95,000 to 150,000 clones, about 73% of which are singletons, and 6.5% to 9% rests with the top ten. The sequenced sample was PBMCs. These receptors came from a woman in her forties in good health and CMV-seropositive. CDR3s include the opening cysteine and the closing phenylalanine or tryptophan. D genes are given only for firm matches. The size entry is marked missing in some rows and otherwise reads once, few, many or a size class.

V gene	J gene	D gene	clone size	CDR3 DNA	CDR3 protein
TRBV6-5	TRBJ1-2	NA	few	TGTGCCAGCAGTTATGCGGGGGACTATGGCTACACCTTC	CASSYAGDYGYTF
TRBV9	TRBJ1-2	NA	few	TGTGCCAGCAGCGTGACGACAGTAAACTATGGCTACACCTTC	CASSVTTVNYGYTF
TRBV7-8	TRBJ2-7	NA	NA	TGTGCCAGCAGCCCCCAAGGAGGGCGGGTTGAGCAGTACTTC	CASSPQGGRVEQYF
TRBV27	TRBJ1-4	NA	few	TGTGCCAGCAGTTTACGGAGGAATGAAAAACTGTTTTTT	CASSLRRNEKLFF
TRBV19	TRBJ1-1	TRBD1	NA	TGTGCCAGTAGTGCGACAGGGGTGAGCACTGAAGCTTTCTTT	CASSATGVSTEAFF
TRBV6-5	TRBJ1-2	NA	few	TGTGCCAGCAGTTACTCCGCCGAGACAGGTGGCTACACCTTC	CASSYSAETGGYTF
TRBV15	TRBJ1-4	NA	NA	TGTGCCACCAGCAGAGGACAGCAGGCTAATGAAAAACTGTTTTTT	CATSRGQQANEKLFF
TRBV10-3	TRBJ2-5	NA	once	TGTGCCATCACGCGAAGCGATCAAGAGACCCAGTACTTC	CAITRSDQETQYF
TRBV4-2	TRBJ2-5	NA	once	TGTGCCAGCAGCCATATGGACCGGGACAAAGAGACCCAGTACTTC	CASSHMDRDKETQYF
TRBV7-7	TRBJ2-1	TRBD2	NA	TGTGCCAGCAGTTCCAGAGCGGGGGTCCACTACAATGAGCAGTTCTTC	CASSSRAGVHYNEQFF
TRBV6-6	TRBJ1-1	NA	NA	TGTGCCAGCAGTTACCTGGGCAGGAACACTGAAGCTTTCTTT	CASSYLGRNTEAFF
TRBV6-6	TRBJ1-1	TRBD1	NA	TGTGCCAGCAAACAGGGGGCATCTCGCACTGAAGCTTTCTTT	CASKQGASRTEAFF
TRBV7-2	TRBJ2-7	TRBD2	many	TGTGCCAGCAGCTTTAGTGAAGCGGGGAGAGAGCAGTACTTC	CASSFSEAGREQYF